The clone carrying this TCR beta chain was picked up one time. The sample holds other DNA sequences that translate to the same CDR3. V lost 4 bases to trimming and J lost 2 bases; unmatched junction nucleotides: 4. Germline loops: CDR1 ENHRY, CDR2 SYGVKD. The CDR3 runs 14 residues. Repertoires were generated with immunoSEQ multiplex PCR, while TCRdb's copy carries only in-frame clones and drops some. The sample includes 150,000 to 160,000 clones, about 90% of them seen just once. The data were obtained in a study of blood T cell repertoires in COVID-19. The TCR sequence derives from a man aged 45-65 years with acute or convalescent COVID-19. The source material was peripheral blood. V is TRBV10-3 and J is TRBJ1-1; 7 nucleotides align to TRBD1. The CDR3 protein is CAISVRQGNTEAFF. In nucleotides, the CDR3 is TGTGCCATCAGTGTACGACAGGGTAACACTGAAGCTTTCTTT.